This T cell receptor beta chain was obtained from a study of blood T cells in healthy people across ages (dated by TCRdb to between 2015 and 2017). A note on the overall study: In model experiments, template switching captured roughly one uniquely barcoded TCR beta cDNA molecule for every two T cells. The donors were split into four age groups: young (average 16 years), middle-aged (39), aged (approximately 60) and long-lived (82). For two donors (one aged 18 to 29 and one aged 80 or older), the study analyzed two additional independent replicas of 1 million unique cDNA reads from the same blood draw. Age-related changes in TCR beta repertoire diversity were measured in the study by deep sequencing normalized with unique cDNA molecular identifiers. The study at large found these results: As age increased, observed TCR beta diversity per million T cells dropped in a roughly linear way, and a significant reduction was already evident by age roughly 36. The CMV infection status of donors was not known, potentially confounding age-related changes in expanded clonotypes. Estimates of total diversity based on one million sequenced T cells were regarded as lower bounds and as underestimates. Since profiling was done on bulk unsorted PBMCs, naive and antigen-experienced compartments could not be conclusively compared. A strong correlation was found between observed TCR beta diversity and the percentage of naive T cells measured by flow cytometry. The long-lived group showed more naive CD4+ T cells, fewer expanded clones and increased TCR diversity than the aged group, suggesting age selection.

From a lookup of the germline V gene, CDR1 and CDR2 are LGHNA and YNFKEQ. The CDR3 contains 17 residues, cysteine and phenylalanine counted. The DNA shown is the 51-base CDR3, in frame from base 1. This clonotype was observed many times. Its target antigen remains unknown. The input lacks base qualities; no much larger clone sits a single base away. The library was prepared using 5' RACE. The sequencer was an Illumina HiSeq 2500. A second about 6 to 11 cycle PCR used a sample-barcoded 5' primer and a J-beta primer mix. A unique molecular identifier was introduced onto each TCR beta cDNA molecule by a template-switch 5' adaptor carrying 12 random nucleotides. Each sample yielded at least 2.5 million CDR3-containing paired-end reads. All of the RNA was converted into first-strand cDNA using the Mint cDNA synthesis kit, with a TRBC-specific oligonucleotide serving as the primer. After uracil-DNA glycosylase treatment, a first 18-cycle PCR used universal primers M1SS and BC2_uni_R on all cDNA. In the paper's pipeline: Normalization of each sample was performed by random selection of 1 million high-quality reads, each carrying a distinct molecular identifier. Instead of being binned into consensus sequences, reads that shared molecular identifiers were thrown out. MiTCR, run with a Q25 quality threshold and the strictest error-elimination algorithm, handled CDR3 identification, clonotype clustering and error correction. A nonparametric unseen species model with Euler transformation was used to estimate a lower bound on total TCR beta diversity. The public reads were reprocessed in TCRdb via fastp at Q25 and MiXCR, keeping in-frame beta chains. Merged by CDR3 protein, the rows form single entries marked with the most common genes and DNA. The V and J calls follow TCRdb's processing rather than the paper's. This sample holds more than 600,000 distinct CDR3 sequences; just under 25% were observed only once. The ten biggest clones cover 9% to 9.5% of the sample.

Systemically healthy Caucasian individuals from Russia, 39 in total and aged about 6 to 100 years, were included as donors. Around 9.8 milliliters of peripheral blood were collected from each donor into EDTA-treated Vacutainer tubes. Ficoll-Paque density-gradient centrifugation was used to isolate PBMCs, with at least 6.5 million per sample. Trizol reagent was used to extract total RNA from PBMCs, with at least 6 micrograms per sample. The percentages of naive CD45RAhigh/CD27high T cells were determined by flow cytometry on a PBMC aliquot from every donor. This same sample was also part of a study on T cells of mothers and their children. The second paper further reports: Nine systemically healthy Caucasian individuals, comprising three mothers and their six children, were included as donors. cDNA synthesis used all of the extracted RNA, with around 1.4 ug of RNA in each 15 ul reaction. In the second PCR, sample barcodes and 2-4 random nucleotides were introduced via the M1S primer. Over 8 million TCR beta CDR3 reads were obtained for each mother, and around 3 million reads were obtained for each child. Thymic selection shapes the output of TCR recombination in a similar way in related and unrelated pairs, and inherited differences have a minor effect. Normalized repertoire overlap was always slightly but never significantly higher in related than unrelated mother-child pairs. With a sensitivity of about 100 clones per million clonotypes, no persistent microchimeric T cell clones were detected. The study used deep NGS to compare TCR beta repertoires of mothers and children, seeking features distinguishing related mother-child pairs from unrelated individuals. The mean age was roughly 44 +/- 4 years for the mothers and around 10 +/- 4 years for the children. Libraries were sequenced on Illumina HiSeq 2000 with 100+100 nt paired-end reads after adapter ligation with NEBNext reagents. To avoid cross-contamination, the mother libraries and the child libraries were prepared a month apart and sequenced in separate runs. For each donor, somewhere between roughly 500,000 and 2,300,000 distinct TCR beta clonotypes were identified. Naive TCR beta clonotypes were estimated from low-frequency clonotypes matched to each donor's FACS-determined naive share, without sorting.

This clonotype originated in a boy between 10 and 17 years old in good health. The specimen was blood. Recombination joined TRBV4-2 with TRBJ2-5; matching of 5 bases hints at TRBD2 as the D gene. The J call is doubtful: the DNA matches TRBJ2-1 better. The CDR3 protein: CASSQVSGAEPYNEQFF. The sequence in DNA is TGTGCCAGCAGCCAAGTTAGTGGAGCGGAGCCGTACAATGAGCAGTTCTTC.